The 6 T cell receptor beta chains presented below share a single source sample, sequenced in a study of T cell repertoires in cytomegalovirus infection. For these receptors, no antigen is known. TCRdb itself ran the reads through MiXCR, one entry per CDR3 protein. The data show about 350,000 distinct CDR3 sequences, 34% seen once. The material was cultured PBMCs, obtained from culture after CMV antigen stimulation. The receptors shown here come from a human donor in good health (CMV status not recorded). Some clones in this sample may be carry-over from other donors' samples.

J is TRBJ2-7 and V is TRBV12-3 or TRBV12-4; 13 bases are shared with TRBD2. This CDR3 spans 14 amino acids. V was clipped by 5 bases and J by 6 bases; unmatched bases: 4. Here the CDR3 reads CASSGLAGVREQYF. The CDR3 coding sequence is TGTGCCAGCAGTGGACTAGCGGGAGTACGCGAGCAGTACTTC.

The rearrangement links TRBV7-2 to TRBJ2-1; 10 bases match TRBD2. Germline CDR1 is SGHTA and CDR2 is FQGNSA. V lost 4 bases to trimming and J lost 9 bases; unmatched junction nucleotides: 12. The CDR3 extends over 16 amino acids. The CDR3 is CASSWTGLAAPGEQFF. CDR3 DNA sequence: TGTGCCAGCAGCTGGACAGGACTAGCGGCCCCAGGTGAGCAGTTCTTC.

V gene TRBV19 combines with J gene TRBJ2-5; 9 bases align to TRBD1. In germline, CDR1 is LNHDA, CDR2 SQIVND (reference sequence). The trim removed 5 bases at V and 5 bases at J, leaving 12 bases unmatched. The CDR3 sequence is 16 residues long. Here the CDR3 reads CASSEIGTGSEETQYF. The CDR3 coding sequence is TGTGCCAGTAGTGAAATCGGGACAGGGTCCGAGGAGACCCAGTACTTC.

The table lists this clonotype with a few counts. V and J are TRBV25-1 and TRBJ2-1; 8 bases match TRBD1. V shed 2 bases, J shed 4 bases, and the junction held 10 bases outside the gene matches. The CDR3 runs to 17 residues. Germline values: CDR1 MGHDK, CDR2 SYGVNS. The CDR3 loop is CASSEHTTGVGYNEQFF. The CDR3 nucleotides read TGTGCCAGCAGTGAACACACGACAGGGGTTGGGTACAATGAGCAGTTCTTC. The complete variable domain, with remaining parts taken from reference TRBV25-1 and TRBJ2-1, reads EADIYQTPRYLVIGTGKKITLECSQTMGHDKMYWYQQDPGMELHLIHYSYGVNSTEKGDLSSESTVSRIRTEHFPLTLESARPSHTSQYLCASSEHTTGVGYNEQFFGPGTRLTVL.

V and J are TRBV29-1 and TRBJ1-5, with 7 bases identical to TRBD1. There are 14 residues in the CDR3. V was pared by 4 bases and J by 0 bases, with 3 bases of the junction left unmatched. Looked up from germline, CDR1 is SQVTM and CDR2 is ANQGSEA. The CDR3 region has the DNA TGCAGCGTTGCAGGGGGGGGTAGCAATCAGCCCCAGCATTTT. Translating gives CSVAGGGSNQPQHF.

CDR3 in DNA: TGTGCCAGCAACACTGGGGGGGGGCAATCCCCCAGCCAGCCCCAGCATTTT. This gives the protein CASNTGGGQSPSQPQHF. The rearrangement uses TRBV12-3 or TRBV12-4 and TRBJ1-5, with D tentatively TRBD1 (6 bases). V gave up 7 bases and J gave up 7 bases, with 26 bases separating them. The CDR3 is 17 amino acids.